These 9 T cell receptor beta chains share one sample of origin, sequenced in a study of blood T cell repertoires in COVID-19. The repertoire was sequenced with immunoSEQ multiplex PCR; TCRdb's copy has only in-frame clones and lacks some. Of 150,000 or so clones listed, roughly 78% are singletons. The material sequenced was peripheral blood. The receptors originated from a human donor with acute or convalescent COVID-19. The donor label of this sample is uncertain.

This clone was picked up one time. The CDR3 reads CASSYAEGGRYGYTF. DNA for the CDR3: TGTGCCAGCAGTTACGCTGAAGGGGGCCGGTATGGCTACACCTTC. The chain recombines TRBV6-5 with TRBJ1-2, with 7 bases matching TRBD1. The CDR3 consists of 15 residues. Germline CDR1 reads MNHEY; CDR2 reads SVGAGI. V dropped 2 bases and J dropped 5; count of bases not matched to a gene: 8.

The chain recombines TRBV27 with TRBJ2-7; D gene unclear. Germline V gene sequence: CDR1 MNHEY, CDR2 SMNVEV (reference sequence). V lost 5 bases and J lost 3, with 8 bases in between. The CDR3 is made up of 12 amino acids. The CDR3 DNA follows: TGTGCCAGCAGTCTTGATAGCTACGAGCAGTACTTC. Protein product: CASSLDSYEQYF.

The chain recombines TRBV19 with TRBJ2-2; 10 bases match TRBD1. Germline CDR1 and CDR2: LNHDA and SQIVND (reference sequence). This CDR3 is 15 amino acids long. V lost 6 bases to trimming and J lost 3 bases; unmatched junction nucleotides: 4. This chain's CDR3 is CASRTGGWDTGELFF. In nucleotides, the CDR3 is TGTGCCAGTAGGACAGGGGGCTGGGACACCGGGGAGCTGTTTTTT. The whole variable domain, filled in from reference TRBV19 and TRBJ2-2, reads DGGITQSPKYLFRKEGQNVTLSCEQNLNHDAMYWYRQDPGQGLRLIYYSQIVNDFQKGDIAEGYSVSREKKESFPLTVTSAQKNPTAFYLCASRTGGWDTGELFFGEGSRLTVL.

The chain links TRBV7-7 to TRBJ2-3; 12 positions match TRBD2. V lost 4 bases to trimming and J lost 6 bases; unmatched junction nucleotides: 11. Germline CDR1 is SSHAT and CDR2 is FNYEAQ (reference sequence). The CDR3 is made up of 17 amino acids. The CDR3 coding sequence is TGTGCCAGCAGCTCTAGCGGGGGGGCCCCCCGCAGGGATACGCAGTATTTT. Encoded protein: CASSSSGGAPRRDTQYF. The whole variable domain, filled in from reference TRBV7-7 and TRBJ2-3, reads GAGVSQSPRYKVTKRGQDVTLRCDPISSHATLYWYQQALGQGPEFLTYFNYEAQPDKSGLPSDRFSAERPEGSISTLTIQRTEQRDSAMYRCASSSSGGAPRRDTQYFGPGTRLTVL.

This clone came up a few times. This rearrangement joins TRBV6-5 to TRBJ1-2; 8 positions agree with TRBD1. Per the germline V gene, CDR1 is MNHEY and CDR2 is SVGAGI. The length of the CDR3 is 13 residues. The J segment lost 6 bases and the V segment lost 6 bases, leaving 6 bases of the junction unmatched. CDR3 loop: CASRWTGLHGYTF. The CDR3 nucleotides read TGTGCCAGCAGGTGGACAGGGCTTCATGGCTACACCTTC.

The chain uses TRBV5-5 and TRBJ2-3, with D hard to call. V lost 2 bases and J 1 base, leaving 8 bases between the germline ends. Germline lookup yields CDR1 SGHKS and CDR2 YYEKEE (reference sequence). This CDR3 contains 14 residues. CDR3 DNA: TGTGCCAGCAGCTTTCTCCAGGGCACAGATACGCAGTATTTT. It is translated as CASSFLQGTDTQYF.

The chain's CDR3 is CASSEIYRGQFAFF. DNA for the CDR3: TGTGCCAGCAGTGAAATTTACAGGGGGCAGTTCGCTTTCTTT. This rearrangement joins TRBV6-1 to TRBJ1-1, with 9 bases lining up with TRBD1. The CDR3 covers 14 residues. J was trimmed by 11 bases and V by 2 bases; bases with no gene match: 9. From germline, CDR1 is MNHNS and CDR2 SASEGT.

J is TRBJ1-2 and V is TRBV9, with 11 bases identical to TRBD1. The V gene's germline CDR1 is SGDLS and CDR2 YYNGEE. With V trimmed by 2 bases and J by 8 bases, 5 bases remained unmatched. The CDR3 contains 14 residues. CDR3: CASSVGTGGDGYTF. CDR3 bases: TGTGCCAGCAGCGTCGGGACAGGGGGAGACGGCTACACCTTC.

The chain couples TRBV4-1 to TRBJ1-1; tentatively, D is TRBD1 (5 bases). Trimming left V 0 bases short and J 2 bases short, with 13 bases between. The CDR3 totals 16 residues. CDR1 is MGHRA, CDR2 YSYEKL, per germline. In DNA, the CDR3 is TGCGCCAGCAGCCAAGATCTGGTAGGGGTTAACACTGAAGCTTTCTTT. It translates to CASSQDLVGVNTEAFF.